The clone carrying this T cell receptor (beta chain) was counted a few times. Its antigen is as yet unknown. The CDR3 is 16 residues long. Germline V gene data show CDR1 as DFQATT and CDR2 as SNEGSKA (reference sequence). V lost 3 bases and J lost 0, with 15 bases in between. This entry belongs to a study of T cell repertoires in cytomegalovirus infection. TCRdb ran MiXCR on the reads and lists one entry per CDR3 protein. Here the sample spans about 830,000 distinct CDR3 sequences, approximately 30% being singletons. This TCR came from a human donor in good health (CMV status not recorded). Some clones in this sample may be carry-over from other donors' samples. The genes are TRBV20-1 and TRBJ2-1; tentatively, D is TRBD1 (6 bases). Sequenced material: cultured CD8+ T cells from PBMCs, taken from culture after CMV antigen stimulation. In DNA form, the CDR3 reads TGCAGTGCTAGGGGGGTTACAGGGAACTCCTACAATGAGCAGTTCTTC. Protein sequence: CSARGVTGNSYNEQFF.